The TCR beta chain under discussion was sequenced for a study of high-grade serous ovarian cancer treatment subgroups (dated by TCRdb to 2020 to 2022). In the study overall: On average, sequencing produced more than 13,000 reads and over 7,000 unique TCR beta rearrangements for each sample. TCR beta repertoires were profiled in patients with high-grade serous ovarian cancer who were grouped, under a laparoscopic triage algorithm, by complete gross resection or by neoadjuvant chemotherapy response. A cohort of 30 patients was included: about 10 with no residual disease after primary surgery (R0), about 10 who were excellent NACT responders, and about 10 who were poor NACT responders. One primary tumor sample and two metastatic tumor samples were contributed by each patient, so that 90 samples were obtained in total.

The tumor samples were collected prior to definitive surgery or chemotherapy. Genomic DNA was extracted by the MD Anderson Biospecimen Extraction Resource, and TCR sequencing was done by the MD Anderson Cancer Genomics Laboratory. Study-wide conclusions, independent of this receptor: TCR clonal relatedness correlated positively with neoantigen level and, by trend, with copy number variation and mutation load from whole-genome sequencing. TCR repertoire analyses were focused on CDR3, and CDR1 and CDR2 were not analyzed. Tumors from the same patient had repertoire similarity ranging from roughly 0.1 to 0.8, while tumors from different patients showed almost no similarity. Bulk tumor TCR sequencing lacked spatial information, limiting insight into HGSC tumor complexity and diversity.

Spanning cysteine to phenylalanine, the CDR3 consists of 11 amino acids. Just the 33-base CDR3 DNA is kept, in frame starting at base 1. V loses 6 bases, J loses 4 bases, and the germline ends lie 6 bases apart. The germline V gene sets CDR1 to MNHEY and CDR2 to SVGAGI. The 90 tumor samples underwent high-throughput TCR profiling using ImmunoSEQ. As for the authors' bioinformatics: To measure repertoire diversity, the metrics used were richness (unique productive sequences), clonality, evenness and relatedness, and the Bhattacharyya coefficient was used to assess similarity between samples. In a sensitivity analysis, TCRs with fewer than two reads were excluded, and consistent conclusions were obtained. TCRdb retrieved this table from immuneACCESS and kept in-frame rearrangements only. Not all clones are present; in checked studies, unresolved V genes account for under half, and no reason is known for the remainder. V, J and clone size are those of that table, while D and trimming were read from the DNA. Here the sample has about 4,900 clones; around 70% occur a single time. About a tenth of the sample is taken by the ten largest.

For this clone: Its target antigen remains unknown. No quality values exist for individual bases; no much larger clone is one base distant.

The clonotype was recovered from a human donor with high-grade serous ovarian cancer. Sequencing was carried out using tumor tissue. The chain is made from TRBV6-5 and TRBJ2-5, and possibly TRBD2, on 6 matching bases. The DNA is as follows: TGTGCCAGCAGGGGGGGAGAGACCCAGTACTTC. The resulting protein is CASRGGETQYF.